The 32 T cell receptor beta chains listed next were all sequenced from one sample in a study of OX40 agonist ivuxolimab in advanced cancers. The library was made by the immunoSEQ multiplex PCR assay. Imported from immuneACCESS, the table was reduced by TCRdb to in-frame sequences with V and J called. These copies leave out some clones; in studies compared against another copy, an unresolved V gene accounts for under half, and the cause of the remainder is not known. For this sample there are some 73,000 clones; about 90% appear just once. Approximately 10% of the sample comes from the top ten. The specimen comprised CD4+ or CD8+ T cells sorted from blood, sampled in a trial of the OX40 agonist ivuxolimab. These receptors came from an adult with an advanced solid tumor such as melanoma, head and neck, liver or kidney cancer.

The chain employs TRBV5-6 and TRBJ1-5, with a weak D call TRBD1 (6 bases). V lost 5 bases to trimming and J lost 6 bases, with 12 bases between them. This CDR3 region has 13 residues. Per the germline V gene, CDR1 is SGHDT and CDR2 is YYEEEE. CDR3 sequence reads: CASSRTGAQPQHF. For the CDR3, the DNA is TGTGCCAGCAGTCGTACGGGGGCTCAGCCCCAGCATTTT.

Here the CDR3 reads CASSSRDRVNSPLHF. CDR3 DNA sequence: TGTGCCAGCAGTAGCCGGGACAGGGTAAATTCACCCCTCCACTTT. The chain combines TRBV27 with TRBJ1-6; 9 bases agree with TRBD1. V gave up 5 bases and J gave up 7 bases; unmatched junction bases: 6. CDR1 and CDR2 from the germline V gene are MNHEY and SMNVEV (reference sequence). The CDR3 is made up of 15 amino acids.

The CDR3 sequence: CSVPPEQGALDGYTF. CDR3 DNA sequence: TGCAGCGTCCCCCCGGAACAGGGGGCATTGGATGGCTACACCTTC. The rearrangement uses TRBV29-1 and TRBJ1-2; 9 bases are a match to TRBD1. The length of the CDR3 is 15 residues. Unmatched junction bases numbered 14, after V lost 6 bases and J lost 6 bases. Germline V gene sequence: CDR1 SQVTM, CDR2 ANQGSEA.

The chain has TRBV6-5 and TRBJ2-7; no firm D call. The germline V gene has CDR1 MNHEY and CDR2 SVGAGI. Deletions cut 2 bases from V and 6 bases from J, with 8 bases between. The CDR3 extends over 12 amino acids. As DNA, the CDR3 is TGTGCCAGCAGTTACGCCGTGAGCGAGCAGTACTTC. It is translated as CASSYAVSEQYF.

This clone was detected once. The chain uses TRBV5-1 and TRBJ1-1, with D possibly matching TRBD1 (6 bases). The CDR3 spans 14 residues. CDR1 SGHRS and CDR2 YFSETQ come from the germline V gene. V was shortened by 2 bases and J by 1 base, with 9 bases between the two germline ends. CDR3 in DNA: TGCGCCAGCAGCTTCGCAGGGGCGAACACTGAAGCTTTCTTT. Translated, it gives CASSFAGANTEAFF.

The rearrangement joins TRBV27 to TRBJ2-1; tentatively, D is TRBD2 (6 bases). This CDR3 spans 17 amino acids. Deletions cut 0 bases from V and 0 bases from J, with 12 bases between. Germline V CDR1 and CDR2: MNHEY, SMNVEV (reference sequence). The CDR3 protein is CASSLSGGDPSYNEQFF. The CDR3 nucleotides are TGTGCCAGCAGTTTATCTGGCGGGGATCCCTCCTACAATGAGCAGTTCTTC.

The chain recombines TRBV28 with TRBJ2-7; no definite D call. The CDR3 is 12 residues long. Trimming took off 5 bases at V and 7 bases at J, with 12 bases between the two ends. The germline CDR1 and CDR2 sequences are MDHEN and SYDVKM. This chain's CDR3 is CASSGQAKEQYF. DNA of the CDR3: TGTGCCAGCAGTGGGCAGGCCAAAGAGCAGTACTTC. Full variable domain (outside the CDR3, taken from reference TRBV28 and TRBJ2-7): DVKVTQSSRYLVKRTGEKVFLECVQDMDHENMFWYRQDPGLGLRLIYFSYDVKMKEKGDIPEGYSVSREKKERFSLILESASTNQTSMYLCASSGQAKEQYFGPGTRLTVT.

CDR3 region: CASSHPTSGSDEQFF. The CDR3 coding sequence is TGCGCCAGCAGCCACCCGACTAGCGGGAGTGATGAGCAGTTCTTC. J is TRBJ2-1 and V is TRBV4-1; 12 bases are a match to TRBD2. From germline, CDR1 is MGHRA and CDR2 YSYEKL. The CDR3 loop spans 15 amino acids. Trimming at V came to 3 bases and at J to 8 bases, leaving 5 bases not matched to a gene.

The V gene is TRBV19, the J gene TRBJ1-5; D ambiguous. CDR1 and CDR2 from the germline V gene are LNHDA and SQIVND (reference sequence). The ends were cut back, 6 bases at V and 4 bases at J, with 19 bases in the middle. The length of the CDR3 is 16 residues. Written as DNA, the CDR3 is TGTGCCAGTAGCCTAACGGAGAGACCGATAAATCAGCCCCAGCATTTT. Translated: CASSLTERPINQPQHF.

The CDR3 DNA is TGTGCCAGCAGTCCCAGAATTACTGGGGCCAACGTCCTGACTTTC. Translating gives CASSPRITGANVLTF. This chain links TRBV27 with TRBJ2-6; D gene unclear. V lost 5 bases and J 2 bases, leaving 10 bases between the germline ends. Germline V gene lookup returns CDR1 MNHEY and CDR2 SMNVEV (reference sequence). CDR3 length: 15 amino acids. Full variable domain (remainder filled in from reference TRBV27 and TRBJ2-6): EAQVTQNPRYLITVTGKKLTVTCSQNMNHEYMSWYRQDPGLGLRQIYYSMNVEVTDKGDVPEGYKVSRKEKRNFPLILESPSPNQTSLYFCASSPRITGANVLTFGAGSRLTVL.

The genes are TRBV2 and TRBJ2-7; 8 nucleotides match TRBD2. V lost 1 base and J lost 4; bases outside the gene matches: 3. CDR3 length: 14 amino acids. The germline CDR1 and CDR2 sequences are SNHLY and FYNNEI. CDR3: CASSEGTSRYEQYF. The CDR3 nucleotides read TGTGCCAGCAGTGAAGGGACTAGCAGGTACGAGCAGTACTTC.

V gene TRBV28 combines with J gene TRBJ1-2; TRBD1 matches at 7 bases. V gave up 6 bases and J gave up 3 bases; unmatched junction bases: 4. Germline loops: CDR1 MDHEN, CDR2 SYDVKM. The CDR3 is 13 amino acids. The CDR3 spells CASRHTGDYGYTF. CDR3 DNA sequence: TGTGCCAGCAGACACACAGGGGACTATGGCTACACCTTC.

In nucleotides, the CDR3 is TGTGCCAGCAGTTTATGGCGGGAGGCAGCCCTCCACGAGCAGTACTTC. Translating gives CASSLWREAALHEQYF. The chain has TRBV27 and TRBJ2-7, with 8 bases identical to TRBD2. Germline CDR1 reads MNHEY; CDR2 reads SMNVEV (reference sequence). V dropped 1 base and J dropped 5; count of bases not matched to a gene: 10. The CDR3 has 16 residues.

V is TRBV6-5 and J is TRBJ1-5; TRBD1 might be the D (5 bases). Between the trimmed V and J ends, which lost 2 bases and 8 bases, there was a span of 10 bases. Germline lookup yields CDR1 MNHEY and CDR2 SVGAGI. The CDR3 runs to 13 residues. CDR3 sequence reads: CASSYNGGEPQHF. Written as DNA, the CDR3 is TGTGCCAGCAGTTACAACGGGGGAGAGCCCCAGCATTTT.

This clone was detected a few times. This rearrangement joins TRBV20-1 to TRBJ1-1; D perhaps matches TRBD1 (6 bases). V dropped 1 base and J dropped 11 bases, with 11 bases sitting between them. The CDR3 runs to 11 residues. Germline values: CDR1 DFQATT, CDR2 SNEGSKA (reference sequence). The CDR3 DNA reads TGCAGTGCTAGAGCAGGTACAGGGGCTTTCTTT. Residues: CSARAGTGAFF.

The rearrangement links TRBV29-1 to TRBJ2-6; D ambiguous. Germline V CDR1 and CDR2: SQVTM, ANQGSEA. The CDR3 sequence is 18 residues long. Between the trimmed V and J ends, which lost 0 bases and 0 bases, there was a span of 15 bases. CDR3: CSVEDPLDVASGANVLTF. The DNA of the CDR3 is TGCAGCGTTGAAGATCCGTTGGACGTAGCCTCTGGGGCCAACGTCCTGACTTTC. Based on the CDR3 plus reference TRBV29-1 and TRBJ2-6, the full variable domain is SAVISQKPSRDICQRGTSLTIQCQVDSQVTMMFWYRQQPGQSLTLIATANQGSEATYESGFVIDKFPISRPNLTFSTLTVSNMSPEDSSIYLCSVEDPLDVASGANVLTFGAGSRLTVL.

This clone was counted between two and nine times. The chain combines TRBV30 with TRBJ1-1; no clear D gene. Trimming cost V 2 bases and J 4 bases, with 8 bases left between them. Germline lookup yields CDR1 GTSNPN and CDR2 SVGIG (reference sequence). This CDR3 is 12 amino acids long. CDR3 bases: TGTGCCTGGAGTTTGGGAGGCACTGAAGCTTTCTTT. This gives the protein CAWSLGGTEAFF.

This CDR3 is CASSLGGARDEQYF. CDR3 coding DNA: TGTGCCAGCAGCTTAGGGGGGGCCAGGGACGAGCAGTACTTC. The rearrangement uses TRBV13 and TRBJ2-7, with D possibly TRBD1 on 6 matching bases. The CDR3 consists of 14 residues. Germline-derived CDR1 and CDR2 are PRHDT and FYEKMQ (reference sequence). Trimming stripped 0 bases from V and 5 bases from J, with 11 bases between.

The chain recombines TRBV18 with TRBJ2-1; maybe TRBD1 (6 bases). V lost 3 bases and J 6 bases, leaving 12 bases between the germline ends. The CDR3 sequence is 14 residues long. CDR1 KGHSH and CDR2 LQKENI come from the germline V gene. The CDR3 sequence: CASSPEQGGNEQFF. The CDR3 DNA is TGTGCCAGCTCACCTGAACAGGGTGGCAATGAGCAGTTCTTC.

The V gene is TRBV15, the J gene TRBJ2-1; possibly TRBD2 for D (6 bases). The CDR3 has 14 amino acids. The germline CDR1 and CDR2 sequences are LNHNV and YYDKDF (reference sequence). Trimming took off 5 bases at V and 6 bases at J, with 14 bases between the two ends. CDR3 sequence: CATSPPGVRNEQFF. The CDR3 bases are TGTGCCACCAGCCCCCCGGGGGTTCGCAATGAGCAGTTCTTC.

The V gene is TRBV27, the J gene TRBJ1-2; D is undetermined. Germline values: CDR1 MNHEY, CDR2 SMNVEV (reference sequence). The CDR3 is 15 amino acids. Trimming cost V 0 bases and J 4 bases, with 12 bases left between them. Here the CDR3 reads CASSLSSFGSYGYTF. The DNA of the CDR3 is TGTGCCAGCAGTTTATCCAGCTTCGGGAGCTATGGCTACACCTTC.

The chain combines TRBV7-8 with TRBJ2-5, with TRBD1 matching over 9 bases. The CDR3 runs 19 residues. Germline loops: CDR1 SGHVS, CDR2 FQNEAQ. Trimming cost V 3 bases and J 0 bases; bases outside gene matches: 14. CDR3 DNA: TGTGCCAGCAGCTTCGATCAGACAACAGGGGGCGCGTACCAAGAGACCCAGTACTTC. Its protein product is CASSFDQTTGGAYQETQYF.

V usage is TRBV13 and J usage is TRBJ1-2; D not certain. V shed 6 bases and J shed 3 bases, with 14 bases lying between them. Germline CDR1 PRHDT, CDR2 FYEKMQ (reference sequence). The CDR3 contains 14 residues. The DNA of the CDR3 is TGTGCCAGCAGTCATGGGTCGGGCCACTATGGCTACACCTTC. Translated: CASSHGSGHYGYTF.

This clone was observed a few times. The genes are TRBV10-3 and TRBJ1-6; 10 nucleotides align to TRBD1. The CDR3 consists of 13 residues. Per germline, CDR1 ENHRY and CDR2 SYGVKD. The ends lost 6 bases at V and 9 bases at J; junction bases unmatched: 2. The CDR3 loop reads CAIRGQGTSPLHF. The CDR3 nucleotides are TGTGCCATCAGGGGACAGGGGACTTCACCCCTCCACTTT.

V gene TRBV7-9 combines with J gene TRBJ2-1; a possible D gene is TRBD2 (7 bases). V was pared by 3 bases and J by 2 bases, with 14 bases between. CDR1 is SEHNR and CDR2 is FQNEAQ in the germline V gene (reference sequence). The CDR3 sequence is 16 residues long. This CDR3 reads CASSLLVGGPYNEQFF. DNA of the CDR3: TGTGCCAGCAGCTTGCTAGTGGGGGGGCCCTACAATGAGCAGTTCTTC.

The chain joins TRBV7-6 to TRBJ2-7; 12 positions agree with TRBD1. After removal of 4 bases from V and 7 bases from J, the junction contained 5 bases not matched to a gene. Germline V CDR1 and CDR2: SGHVS, FNYEAQ. This CDR3 has 14 amino acids. This CDR3 is CASSWGQGAGEQYF. For the CDR3, the DNA is TGTGCCAGCAGCTGGGGACAGGGGGCCGGTGAGCAGTACTTC.

This chain uses TRBV19 with TRBJ2-2; the D gene is possibly TRBD2 (6 bases). CDR1 LNHDA and CDR2 SQIVND come from the germline V gene (reference sequence). This CDR3 has 14 residues. The V gene lost 4 bases and the J gene lost 3 bases, with 9 bases spanning the gap. The CDR3 nucleotides are TGTGCCAGTAGTACTAGCGACTACACCGGGGAGCTGTTTTTT. Protein product: CASSTSDYTGELFF.

The V gene is TRBV5-4, the J gene TRBJ2-1; no firm D call. V was clipped by 3 bases and J by 0 bases, with 10 bases between them. Germline values: CDR1 SGHNT, CDR2 YYREEE (reference sequence). The CDR3 sequence is 15 residues long. The CDR3 DNA is TGTGCCAGCAGCTCGTGGGGTTCCTCCTACAATGAGCAGTTCTTC. Protein sequence: CASSSWGSSYNEQFF.

The chain links TRBV6-6 to TRBJ2-5; the D gene is possibly TRBD1 (5 bases). V dropped 6 bases and J dropped 3 bases, with 11 bases sitting between them. Per germline, CDR1 MNHNY and CDR2 SVGAGI (reference sequence). The CDR3 has 13 amino acids. CDR3 protein: CASRTALEETQYF. DNA of the CDR3: TGTGCCAGCAGGACAGCCTTGGAAGAGACCCAGTACTTC.

The chain is built from TRBV21-1 and TRBJ2-7. TRBV21-1 is designated a pseudogene. This CDR3 spans 13 amino acids. The CDR3 DNA reads TGTGCCAGCAGCAAAGCGCCCGGGGGCGGGCAGTACTTC. Translating it yields CASSKAPGGGQYF.

This CDR3 reads CASSIVEFTLVDEQFF. The CDR3 nucleotides read TGTGCCAGTAGTATAGTTGAGTTTACGCTAGTCGATGAGCAGTTCTTC. The chain carries TRBV19 and TRBJ2-1, with D uncertain. Germline V gene data show CDR1 as LNHDA and CDR2 as SQIVND (reference sequence). CDR3 length: 16 amino acids. Deletions cut 1 base from V and 8 bases from J, with 18 bases between.

The CDR3 DNA reads TGCAGTGCTAGACTCCTAGCGGAGCAGTACTTC. This translates into CSARLLAEQYF. The V and J genes are TRBV20-1 and TRBJ2-7, with D tentatively TRBD2 (6 bases). This CDR3 comprises 11 residues. The germline gives CDR1 DFQATT, CDR2 SNEGSKA (reference sequence). The V end was cut by 2 bases, the J end by 7 bases, with 9 bases between.